Reported below is one TCR beta chain. The data were taken from a study of blood T cell repertoires in COVID-19. TCRdb's copy holds only in-frame clones and misses some; the assay was immunoSEQ multiplex PCR. The table lists about 280,000 clones, 83% of them singletons. The TCR was taken from a woman in her forties or fifties who had recovered from COVID-19. The sample comprised peripheral blood.

CDR3 nucleotide sequence: TGCGCCAGCAGCTATGAAGCGGGAGTAGGGGAGCTGTTTTTT. Protein product: CASSYEAGVGELFF. J is TRBJ2-2 and V is TRBV5-1, with TRBD2 matching 8 bases. This CDR3 has 14 residues. V trimming: 3 bases; J trimming: 8 bases; junction bases outside the gene matches: 6. CDR1 SGHRS and CDR2 YFSETQ come from the germline V gene.